The 8 T cell receptor beta chains below were found in one sample sequenced in a study of shared clonotypes between healthy human individuals. Using immunoSEQ multiplex PCR, the repertoire was profiled, and TCRdb retains in-frame clones only, with some absent. The table has fewer than 700,000 clones, roughly four fifths seen once; the top ten hold 9.5% to 15%. The sample comprised PBMCs. The receptor source for this set is a woman between 40 and 50 years old in good health. Some clones in this sample may be carry-over from other donors' samples.

The chain carries TRBV10-2 and TRBJ1-5; unclear D gene. There are 11 residues in the CDR3. Germline CDR1 is WSHSY and CDR2 is SAAADI. V dropped 4 bases and J dropped 11 bases, with 9 bases sitting between them. The CDR3 nucleotides read TGCGCCAGCAGTGCTGCCGGAGCCCAGCATTTT. Translated: CASSAAGAQHF.

This chain connects TRBV5-1 to TRBJ2-7; no firm D call. V was shortened by 0 bases and J by 6 bases, with 7 bases between the two germline ends. Germline-derived CDR1 and CDR2 are SGHRS and YFSETQ. The CDR3 totals 12 residues. The CDR3 spells CASSLVSGEQYF. CDR3 in DNA: TGCGCCAGCAGCTTGGTTTCTGGCGAGCAGTACTTC.

The chain joins TRBV27 to TRBJ2-2; 7 nucleotides agree with TRBD2. Trimming cost V 3 bases and J 2 bases; bases outside gene matches: 21. The CDR3 runs 21 residues. CDR1 MNHEY and CDR2 SMNVEV come from the germline V gene (reference sequence). The CDR3 coding sequence is TGTGCCAGCAGTTTGCGGTTTGTCGGGGCCGGCGGGAGATCAAACACCGGGGAGCTGTTTTTT. It specifies CASSLRFVGAGGRSNTGELFF.

Only one count was recorded for this clone. This chain links TRBV28 with TRBJ2-3; possibly TRBD1 or TRBD2 for D (5 bases each). Trimming left V 6 bases short and J 4 bases short, with 23 bases between. The CDR3 runs to 17 residues. The V gene's germline CDR1 is MDHEN and CDR2 SYDVKM. The CDR3 loop is CASRLLGDPPGPDTQYF. DNA for the CDR3: TGTGCCAGCAGGCTCCTGGGGGACCCTCCTGGCCCAGATACGCAGTATTTT. The variable domain in full, completed from reference TRBV28 and TRBJ2-3, reads DVKVTQSSRYLVKRTGEKVFLECVQDMDHENMFWYRQDPGLGLRLIYFSYDVKMKEKGDIPEGYSVSREKKERFSLILESASTNQTSMYLCASRLLGDPPGPDTQYFGPGTRLTVL.

This chain joins TRBV11-2 and TRBJ2-1, with TRBD1 identical over 8 bases. J lost 9 bases, V lost 5 bases, and 6 bases had no gene match. The germline CDR1 and CDR2 sequences are SGHAT and FQNNGV. CDR3 length: 13 amino acids. This chain's CDR3 is CASSAGTGGEQFF. The CDR3 DNA sequence: TGTGCCAGCAGCGCCGGGACAGGCGGTGAGCAGTTCTTC.

V usage is TRBV9 and J usage is TRBJ2-1; TRBD2 aligns across 12 bases. The CDR3 is made up of 15 amino acids. Trimming cost V 0 bases and J 8 bases; bases outside gene matches: 3. Germline values: CDR1 SGDLS, CDR2 YYNGEE. The CDR3 DNA follows: TGTGCCAGCAGCGTAGAGGGACTAGCGGGCTATGAGCAGTTCTTC. It is translated as CASSVEGLAGYEQFF.

The J gene is TRBJ2-1, the V gene TRBV5-1, with 7 bases lining up with TRBD2. This CDR3 region has 15 residues. J lost 3 bases, V lost 0 bases, and 3 bases had no gene match. From germline, CDR1 is SGHRS and CDR2 YFSETQ. CDR3 nucleotides: TGCGCCAGCAGCTTGGATAGCGGGCACTACAATGAGCAGTTCTTC. It encodes CASSLDSGHYNEQFF.

The genes are TRBV5-1 and TRBJ2-1, with 7 bases aligning to TRBD2. CDR3 length: 14 residues. Looked up from germline, CDR1 is SGHRS and CDR2 is YFSETQ. V gave up 7 bases and J gave up 7 bases; unmatched junction bases: 11. CDR3 coding DNA: TGCGCCAGCCGGGGCGGGAGTGCCTTAAATGAGCAGTTCTTC. Translation: CASRGGSALNEQFF.